The TCR beta chain described here comes from a study of shared clonotypes between healthy human individuals (dated by TCRdb to 2018 to 2021). Regarding the study in general: The cohort included a few men and a couple of women between 18 and 49 years of age. The study deeply sequenced blood TCR repertoires of five healthy adults to estimate repertoire size and the extent of clonotype sharing between individuals. For each donor, CD4 naive and CD4 memory were each given three plates, CD8 naive was given two plates, and CD8 memory was given one plate. Between about 0.94 and 10 billion PBMCs per donor were obtained by leukapheresis. To increase sequencing depth and limit assay-specific biases, TCR repertoire library preparation and sequencing were carried out by different laboratories using diverse techniques.

The donors were healthy, HIV-negative adults who had no recently reported acute infections or vaccinations. Every donor was a Caucasian adult residing in Nashville, Tennessee, USA. CD4+ T cells were enriched through magnetic negative selection, after which naive cells were positively selected on CD45RA and the remaining negative fraction served as the memory subset. Blood was obtained by leukapheresis, after which PBMCs were separated by Ficoll-Histopaque density gradient centrifugation and cryopreserved in liquid nitrogen vapor phase. Analytical flow cytometry was used to check the purity and quantity of each magnetically sorted T cell population. Genomic DNA was isolated from every sorted fraction and measured by UV absorbance on a Nanodrop 2000c. V is trimmed back by 0 bases and J by 4 bases, and the junction contains 8 bases that no gene match accounts for. The cysteine opens and the phenylalanine closes a CDR3 of 16 amino acids. Solely the CDR3 DNA is kept, with 48 bases framed from the first base. Sequences SGHRS (CDR1) and YFSETQ (CDR2) are obtained from the germline V gene.

TCR CDR3 regions were amplified from genomic DNA by multiplex PCR using the deep immunoSEQ assay. Extracted genomic DNA from each cell subset was spread evenly across all wells of several immunoSEQ 96-well plates, with each plate serving as a replicate. For sorted subsets, roughly 200 ng of genomic DNA, equivalent to some 30,000 T cell genomes, went into each replicate PCR. Purified libraries were measured with a Qubit 3.0 fluorometer, size-checked on a Bioanalyzer 2100, and measured again with the KAPA Library Quantification kit. A separate single-read 150-cycle Illumina NextSeq 550 flow cell was used to sequence each immunoSEQ 96-well plate. The original methods were these. The immunoSEQ output contained only junctional sequences without quality scores, so filtering could not match that applied to full-length reads. Sequences were annotated with PyIR, a Python wrapper for IgBLAST v1.9, using IMGT germline references to assign V/J genes and CDR3. Reads with weak V/J assignments (E-value above 1e-6), missing CDR3, stop codons, out-of-frame junctions, or ambiguous translated residues were removed. V3J clonotypes were defined by identical inferred V gene, J gene, and CDR3 amino acid sequence. Percentage overlap between repertoires was calculated by dividing the number of shared unique clonotypes by the size of the smaller repertoire. Three approaches were used to assess repertoire richness: RTK rarefaction, the Chao1 estimator, and Recon v2.1 estimates of unobserved clonotypes. Generation probabilities were computed with OLGA for all TCRbeta clonotypes obtained by the gDNA method from several donors. TCRdb holds this immuneACCESS table with in-frame rearrangements only. Some clones are missing; in checked studies, unresolved V genes explain under half, and the rest has no known cause. For V, J and clone size, that table is used; D and trimming come from the DNA. The sample records 2 million to 2.5 million clones, 80% to 95% of which are singletons. The top ten constitute under 0.45% of the sample.

Comment on this clone: No antigen is known for it. Base qualities are not provided; no much larger clone lies one nucleotide away.

Results and caveats for the whole study, not just this receptor: Based on pairwise subsampling, the degree of clonotype sharing among donors was expected to be affected by sequencing depth. Rarefaction of sorted-subset datasets indicated incomplete sequencing despite the large sequencing depth. Naive subsets generally had larger estimated clonotype richness than memory subsets. Because the study included only a small number of donors, the genetic and exposure-history diversity represented was limited. Higher generation probabilities were observed for clonotypes shared by all four sorted-subset donors than for non-shared clonotypes. Sampling was restricted to blood, and TCR repertoires in tissue are likely to differ from TCR repertoires in blood. Across a handful of donors, about 4.5% of naive CD4, 3% to 3.5% of naive CD8, roughly 2.3% of memory CD4, and 0.3% to 0.45% of memory CD8 clonotypes were shared.

Recombination joined TRBV5-1 with TRBJ2-3; 7 junctional bases match TRBD2. Sequencing was performed on naive CD4+ T cells from PBMCs. The cell subset or site label, read with the paper, signifies: CD45RA+ positively selected. This clonotype was obtained from a man aged 18-30 years in good health. Some clones in this sample may be carry-over from other donors' samples. CDR3 sequence: CASSLGLAERADTQYF. The DNA is TGCGCCAGCAGCTTGGGGCTAGCGGAGAGGGCAGATACGCAGTATTTT. Supplemented by the reference TRBV5-1 and TRBJ2-3 proteins around the CDR3, the complete variable domain is KAGVTQTPRYLIKTRGQQVTLSCSPISGHRSVSWYQQTPGQGLQFLFEYFSETQRNKGNFPGRFSGRQFSNSRSEMNVSTLELGDSALYLCASSLGLAERADTQYFGPGTRLTVL.